The sequence of this T cell receptor beta chain was determined in a study of identical twins (dated by TCRdb to the mid-2010s). For context, the study as a whole: The study deep-sequenced TCR alpha and beta repertoires from monozygotic twins, unrelated adults of various ages and cord blood to test whether fetal clonotypes persist. To rule out contamination, the twin experiments were replicated at different times with different library preparation protocols. What the research found in general, with its limitations: Because the same donors could not be followed over many years, the conclusions relied on cross-sectional statistical analysis. Compared with coincidental sharing between unrelated individuals, out-of-frame TCR alpha sequences shared between twins had an excess of sequences with low generation probability. The excess sharing between twins in beta out-of-frame sequences was weaker because fewer shared sequences reduced the signal-to-noise ratio. In monozygotic twins, recombination models systematically underestimated out-of-frame TCR alpha sharing, but the models matched the sharing seen between unrelated individuals. Invariant T cells such as MAIT and iNKT could partly confound zero-insertion analyses, though diverse VJ usage argued against this for most clonotypes. Abundant cord blood beta clonotypes had fewer insertions, young adult naive repertoires showed a similar but weaker trend, and memory repertoires showed no such trend.

The table lists this clonotype with a few counts. This receptor's antigen is unknown. No qualities accompany the bases; no much larger clone lies one base away. Its CDR3 holds 14 amino acids, cysteine through phenylalanine. Just CDR3 DNA is preserved here, 42 bases in frame from base 1. Relative to germline, V is 6 bases shorter and J is 5 bases shorter, with 17 bases between their ends. The germline V gene specifies SQVTM as CDR1 and ANQGSEA as CDR2. Every donor in the study was a healthy Caucasian. Using Miltenyi CD45RO+ enrichment and human naive T-cell isolation kits, memory (CD45RO+) and naive T cells were isolated from PBMC. The library was produced with 5' RACE. The run used an Illumina HiSeq 2000. A universal primer binding site was introduced by template switching, and a unique molecular identifier was present in the final cDNA, enabling accurate counting of TCR cDNA molecules. First-strand cDNA for TCR alpha and beta chains was synthesized from specific primers in the conserved constant-segment region. Each cDNA library was double barcoded, with a SMART-Mk sample barcode plus Illumina barcodes, to control for contamination. TruSeq adapter sequences along with Illumina sample barcodes were introduced in two successive PCR steps. The Illumina HiSeq platform was used with custom primers to sequence TCR alpha and beta cDNA libraries. Concerning the study's data processing: Unique molecular identifiers were extracted from raw reads with MiGEC, and CDR3 positions were determined with MiXCR. Recombination models were inferred per individual with the repgenHMM and IGoR tools using an EM algorithm. The analysis of shared clonotypes was done with the tcR package in R, with sharing normalized by the product of cloneset sizes. Out-of-frame nonproductive sequences were analyzed to study raw recombination free of thymic and clonal selection effects. The raw public reads went through TCRdb reprocessing: fastp at Q25, MiXCR clone calling, in-frame beta chains kept. Each CDR3 protein appears once, grouped with its most common genes and DNA. What appears here as the V and J calls and clone size reflects TCRdb's work, not the paper's. The sample table records a few hundred thousand distinct CDR3 sequences; roughly a tenth of these occur just once. The ten largest make up about 9.1% of the sample.

The sequence derives from a man in his fifties or sixties in good health. Source material: memory T cells sorted from blood. This specimen's cell subset or site label, per the study, means: CD45RO+ enriched T cells. Here the chain combines TRBV29-1 and TRBJ1-5; TRBD1 is a weak D gene call, 5 bases matching. The CDR3 region reads CSVASGSGDQPQHF. The nucleotides read TGCAGCGTCGCATCAGGGTCGGGCGATCAGCCCCAGCATTTT.